One T cell receptor (beta chain) is described in this entry. No antigen is known for it. TCRdb re-called the 5' RACE reads through MiXCR, storing one row per CDR3 protein. The data contain roughly 240,000 distinct CDR3 sequences, 15% to 20% of them seen just once; the ten biggest clones take up over 20%. These data are taken from a study of T-cell memory formation after mild COVID-19. Trimming removed 1 base at V and 2 bases at J, with 7 bases between. This CDR3 is built from 14 residues. The germline CDR1 and CDR2 sequences are SGHTA and FQGTGA. General study points: Memory cells collected pre-infection included some clones that later responded, suggesting cross-reactive memory joined.

The receptor comes from a man younger than 35 who had mild COVID-19 (a few samples of this study predate the infection). Cell type and time point are not known. The chain combines TRBV7-3 with TRBJ2-3; no definite D call. Sequencing was performed on PBMCs or a T cell subset sorted from them (not recorded which). CDR3 DNA sequence: TGTGCCAGCAGCTTAATGGGGATCACAGATACGCAGTATTTT. Protein product: CASSLMGITDTQYF.